This T cell receptor (beta chain) was identified during a study of radiotherapy plus CTLA-4 blockade in lung cancer. The germline gives CDR1 MNHNS, CDR2 SASEGT. Trimming removed 4 bases from V and 3 bases from J, with 14 bases in between. The CDR3 is 15 amino acids. Measured with immunoSEQ multiplex PCR; TCRdb has only the in-frame clones, and not every one. The sample has tens of thousands of clones, around 80% seen once. The TCR comes from a human donor with non-small cell lung cancer who had a partial response to radiotherapy plus ipilimumab. The rearrangement uses TRBV6-1 and TRBJ2-3; D possibly corresponds to TRBD2 (6 bases). The material was peripheral blood, obtained from a patient treated with radiotherapy plus ipilimumab. The CDR3 DNA reads as TGTGCCAGCAGTGGGGGACTTATGGTTACAGATACGCAGTATTTT. Translation gives CASSGGLMVTDTQYF.